This T cell receptor gamma chain comes out of a study of gamma-delta T cells after stem cell transplantation. TCRdb repeated clone calling on the RT-PCR reads with CATT. In the table there are thousands of gamma-chain clones, 15% to 25% of which are singletons. The V and J ends lost 3 bases and 7 bases, in that order; junction bases with no gene match: 9. The CDR3 spans 13 residues. Looked up from germline, CDR1 is VTNTFY and CDR2 is YDVSTARD (reference sequence). This TCR was sampled from a human donor. It is not recorded whose cells these are; they may come from a transplant donor. Sequences were obtained from gamma-delta T cells. The chain couples TRGV3 to TRGJ1 or TRGJ2. The CDR3 sequence: CATWDDLEYKKLF. CDR3 sequence (DNA): TGTGCCACCTGGGACGATTTGGAATATAAGAAACTCTTT.